The 16 T cell receptor beta chains reported below all come from one sample, sequenced in a study of response to subunit inactivated influenza vaccine. TCRdb recomputed calls from the RT-PCR reads with MiXCR, one row per CDR3 protein. The sample lists 550,000 to 600,000 distinct CDR3 sequences; about 12% were seen once. The material sequenced was PBMCs from blood, taken on the day of vaccination. These receptors all stem from a man in his fifties who received an inactivated influenza vaccine.

The J gene is TRBJ1-1, the V gene TRBV4-2; 7 nucleotides match TRBD1. Germline loops: CDR1 LGHNA, CDR2 YNFKEQ. V lost 3 bases to trimming and J lost 5 bases; unmatched junction nucleotides: 15. The CDR3 is 17 amino acids. For the CDR3, the DNA is TGTGCCAGCAGCCAGGCCCCATTGACAGGGCGGGAAACTGAAGCTTTCTTT. Translated: CASSQAPLTGRETEAFF.

V gene TRBV5-1 combines with J gene TRBJ2-7; D not certain. The CDR3 covers 12 residues. Germline-derived CDR1 and CDR2 are SGHRS and YFSETQ. Trimming shortened V by 4 bases and J by 5 bases, and 10 bases separated the two germline ends. The CDR3 reads CASSPTGDEQYF. The CDR3 coding sequence is TGCGCCAGCAGCCCCACGGGCGACGAGCAGTACTTC.

This clonotype was seen more than once but under ten times. V and J are TRBV4-3 and TRBJ1-1; 7 bases match TRBD1. Germline V gives CDR1 LGHNA, CDR2 YSLEER. V shed 3 bases and J 1 base; nucleotides not matched to a gene: 8. The CDR3 runs 16 residues. The DNA of the CDR3 is TGCGCCAGCAGCCATCACGCCGACAGGGCGAACACTGAAGCTTTCTTT. This codes for CASSHHADRANTEAFF.

J is TRBJ1-3 and V is TRBV11-2, with a weak D call TRBD1 (5 bases). V lost 5 bases, J lost 4 bases, and 9 bases lay in between. Germline V gene data show CDR1 as SGHAT and CDR2 as FQNNGV. The CDR3 covers 13 residues. The CDR3 region is CASSRYRGNTIYF. CDR3 bases: TGTGCCAGCAGCAGATACAGGGGAAACACCATATATTTT.

This clonotype was seen only a few times. This chain joins TRBV7-2 and TRBJ1-2, with D tentatively TRBD1 (6 bases). V dropped 1 base and J dropped 2 bases, with 11 bases sitting between them. In germline, CDR1 is SGHTA, CDR2 FQGNSA. The length of the CDR3 is 15 residues. The CDR3 sequence: CASSLGPGENYGYTF. The CDR3 nucleotides are TGTGCCAGCAGCTTAGGACCAGGGGAAAACTATGGCTACACCTTC.

Ten or more counts support this clonotype. The chain carries TRBV28 and TRBJ1-2; 7 nucleotides agree with TRBD1. V shed 7 bases, J shed 10 bases, and the junction held 6 bases outside the gene matches. Germline values: CDR1 MDHEN, CDR2 SYDVKM. The CDR3 totals 11 residues. CDR3 DNA sequence: TGTGCCAGCACCAGACAGGGAAACTACACCTTC. This encodes CASTRQGNYTF.

This clonotype appeared a few times. This chain joins TRBV18 and TRBJ2-5, with D unresolved. Between the trimmed V and J ends, which lost 3 bases and 5 bases, there was a span of 13 bases. The CDR3 loop spans 14 amino acids. CDR1 KGHSH and CDR2 LQKENI come from the germline V gene. The CDR3, as DNA: TGTGCCAGCTCACCCGGACCTCAGAGGGAGACCCAGTACTTC. Protein: CASSPGPQRETQYF.

At least ten counts were recorded for this clonotype. This chain links TRBV7-2 with TRBJ1-1; D uncertain. The V and J ends lost 5 bases and 5 bases respectively, with 15 bases between them. Germline loops: CDR1 SGHTA, CDR2 FQGNSA. This CDR3 has 14 residues. Here the CDR3 DNA reads TGTGCCAGCAGCGTTTCCCTCGTGGGGACTGAAGCTTTCTTT. It encodes CASSVSLVGTEAFF.

This clonotype came up many times. The chain joins TRBV12-3 or TRBV12-4 to TRBJ2-2; D unclear. V was shortened by 5 bases and J by 6 bases, with 10 bases between the two germline ends. The CDR3 loop spans 13 amino acids. The CDR3 region has the DNA TGTGCCAGCAGTCTTCTGAGGTCCGGGGAGCTGTTTTTT. Its translation: CASSLLRSGELFF.

This clonotype was counted ten times or more. The chain couples TRBV30 to TRBJ2-7; D not resolved. Germline V gene lookup returns CDR1 GTSNPN and CDR2 SVGIG (reference sequence). V was clipped by 0 bases and J by 9 bases, with 9 bases between them. CDR3 length equals 11 residues. CDR3 bases: TGTGCCTGGAGTGTAGGGAAAGCGCAGTACTTC. It specifies CAWSVGKAQYF.

This clonotype was counted a few times. The chain has TRBV4-2 and TRBJ2-7; unclear D gene. V was shortened by 1 base and J by 1 base, with 8 bases between the two germline ends. Germline CDR1 is LGHNA and CDR2 is YNFKEQ. CDR3 size: 14 residues. This chain's CDR3 is CASSQGVMSYEQYF. The CDR3 DNA sequence: TGTGCCAGCAGCCAAGGGGTAATGTCCTACGAGCAGTACTTC.

This clonotype was seen more than once but under ten times. This sequence joins TRBV11-2 and TRBJ2-7; D is uncertain. This CDR3 has 16 amino acids. The V and J ends lost 5 bases and 0 bases respectively, with 17 bases between them. Germline V gives CDR1 SGHAT, CDR2 FQNNGV. This chain's CDR3 is CASSPRPPRSSYEQYF. In nucleotides, the CDR3 is TGTGCCAGCAGCCCCCGGCCCCCAAGGAGCTCCTACGAGCAGTACTTC.

This clonotype came up a few times. V gene TRBV12-3 or TRBV12-4 combines with J gene TRBJ1-2; no clear D. The length of the CDR3 is 14 residues. Trimming took 1 base from V and 4 from J, leaving 10 bases between them. The CDR3 DNA is TGTGCCAGCAGTTTAGTCCCCCCCGCCTATGGCTACACCTTC. It specifies CASSLVPPAYGYTF.

This clonotype was seen a handful of times. The DNA of the CDR3 is TGTGCCAGCAGCCCATCCTTCAACTATGGCTACACCTTC. It is translated as CASSPSFNYGYTF. The chain has TRBV7-9 and TRBJ1-2; no firm D call. Looked up from germline, CDR1 is SEHNR and CDR2 is FQNEAQ (reference sequence). V was trimmed by 5 bases and J by 2 bases, leaving 9 bases between them. The CDR3 contains 13 residues.

Ten or more counts support this clonotype. The chain uses TRBV5-4 and TRBJ2-1, with TRBD1 identical over 8 bases. CDR3 length: 15 residues. The ends lost 2 bases at V and 4 bases at J; junction bases unmatched: 5. Germline V gene lookup returns CDR1 SGHNT and CDR2 YYREEE (reference sequence). CDR3 amino acids: CASSFGQGTYNEQFF. In nucleotides, the CDR3 is TGTGCCAGCAGCTTCGGACAGGGAACATACAATGAGCAGTTCTTC.

The rearrangement links TRBV10-3 to TRBJ2-7, with D perhaps matching TRBD2 (5 bases). V was pared by 3 bases and J by 4 bases, with 13 bases between. The CDR3 loop spans 14 amino acids. Looked up from germline, CDR1 is ENHRY and CDR2 is SYGVKD. The CDR3 here is CAISDEGTTYEQYF. CDR3 coding DNA: TGTGCCATCAGTGACGAGGGTACTACGTACGAGCAGTACTTC.